This T cell receptor (beta chain) is from a study of shared clonotypes between healthy human individuals. Study-level points and caveats: What naive subsets generally showed was a larger estimated richness than memory subsets showed.

On this clone itself: Its antigen remains unknown.

Profiled with immunoSEQ multiplex PCR; TCRdb holds only in-frame clones, not every one. The table includes approximately 320,000 clones, 80% to 90% detected once. Germline assignment: CDR1 MNHNS and CDR2 SASEGT. CDR3 length: 15 residues. Trimming took 2 bases from V and 4 from J, leaving 14 bases between them. This sequence joins TRBV6-1 and TRBJ1-2; D might be TRBD1 (6 bases). The sample comprised memory CD8+ T cells sorted from blood. Regarding subset: CD45RO+ cells pooled with CCR7-negative TemRA cells. The receptor comes from a man aged 18 to 29 in good health. DNA of the CDR3: TGTGCCAGCAGTGAAAGCGGACAGATCCTCTATGGCTACACCTTC. Encoded protein: CASSESGQILYGYTF.